The sequence of this T cell receptor (beta chain) was determined in a study of human T cells and chemical hapten exposure. Study-level background: Each patient's scalp received weekly diphenylcyclopropenone throughout the roughly 25-week study. Epicutaneous patch tests delivered 0.01% DPC to the upper back, with evaluation at 6 days.

This clonotype was counted ten times or more. Its antigen remains unknown. The ends were cut back, 5 bases at V and 12 bases at J, with 17 bases in the middle. This CDR3 contains 13 residues. CDR1 is SGHVS and CDR2 is FQNEAQ in the germline V gene. TCRdb re-derived calls from the RACE reads in MiXCR, one entry per CDR3 protein. In the table there are fewer than 50,000 distinct CDR3 sequences, more than 3% of which are singletons. Time point in this sample: patch test 1, 2 weeks after DPC sensitization. Described treatment: therapeutic diphenylcyclopropenone sensitization with weekly scalp DPC. Extraction yielded total RNA from whole blood (unfractionated). Study-wide results and limits: There was alopecia in the donors, so their immune response may differ from that of healthy people.

V is TRBV7-8 and J is TRBJ2-1; D remains ambiguous. The sequence was obtained from a man aged 50-59 years with alopecia areata. Some clones in this sample may be carry-over from other donors' samples. The sequencing used whole blood, collected in connection with sensitization to the hapten diphenylcyclopropenone (DPC). In DNA, the CDR3 is TGTGCCAGCAGCCCCCAAAGCCTCTCGGGGCAGTTCTTC. Encoded protein: CASSPQSLSGQFF.